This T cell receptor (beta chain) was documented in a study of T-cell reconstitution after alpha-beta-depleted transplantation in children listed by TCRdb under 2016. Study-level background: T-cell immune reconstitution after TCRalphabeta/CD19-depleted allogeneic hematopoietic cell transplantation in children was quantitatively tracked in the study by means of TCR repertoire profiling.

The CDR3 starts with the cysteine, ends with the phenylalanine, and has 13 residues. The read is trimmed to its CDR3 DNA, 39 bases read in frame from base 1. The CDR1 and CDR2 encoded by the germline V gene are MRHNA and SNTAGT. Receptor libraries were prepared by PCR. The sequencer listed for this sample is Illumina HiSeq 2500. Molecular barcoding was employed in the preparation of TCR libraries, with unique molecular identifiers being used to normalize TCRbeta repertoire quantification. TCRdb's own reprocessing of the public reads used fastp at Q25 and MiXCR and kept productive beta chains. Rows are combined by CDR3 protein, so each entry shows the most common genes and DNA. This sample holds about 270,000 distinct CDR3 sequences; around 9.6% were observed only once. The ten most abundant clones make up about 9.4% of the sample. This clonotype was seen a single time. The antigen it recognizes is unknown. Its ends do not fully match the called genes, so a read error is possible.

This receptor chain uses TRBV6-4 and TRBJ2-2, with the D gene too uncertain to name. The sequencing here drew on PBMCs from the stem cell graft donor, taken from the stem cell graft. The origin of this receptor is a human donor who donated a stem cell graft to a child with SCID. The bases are TGTGCCAGCAGTGACGGAGACACCTGGGAGCTGTTTTTT. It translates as CASSDGDTWELFF.